The T cell receptor (beta chain) described here comes from a study of T cell responses to AZD1222 COVID-19 vaccine (TCRdb year 2021). Background for the entire study: AZD1222 recipients with second doses at about 4 weeks or about 12 weeks were pooled, because spike-specific TCR depth and breadth did not differ between schedules. Enrollment into the trials was organized by age into subgroups of 18-55, 56-69 and 70-plus years, and those subgroups contained roughly 140, 27 and 60 TCR-sequenced participants, respectively. A total of 233 trial participants underwent TCR sequencing, of whom 200 to 220 had received two doses of AZD1222 and about 26 had received two doses of the MenACWY control vaccine. The research as a whole found: Because no samples from the day 14 peak response were available, repertoires could be characterized only after the peak T cell response. Conclusions about previously exposed vaccinees were limited because only 6 or 7 AZD1222 recipients were SARS-CoV-2 seropositive at baseline. Reportedly, close to half of the unique spike-specific TCRs recognized epitopes lying outside the regions that are mutated in the B.1.351 and B.1.1.7 variants. Participants were mostly white British and included more females than males, and it was suggested by the authors that clonal diversity may have been underestimated. The whole spike protein was spanned by vaccine-associated CD4 TCRs, and dominant responses were seen in regions 160-218 and 743-854. After two AZD1222 doses, both the breadth and the depth of spike-specific TCRs were significantly higher than at day 0 and than in MenACWY recipients. In the small 56-69-year group, the increase in depth fell short of significance, most likely because of low power.

The CDR3 regions of human TCRbeta chains were subjected to immunosequencing. The paper's processing steps were these. TCRs in the repertoires were compared against a reference library of SARS-CoV-2-specific TCRs that had been generated with the MIRA antigen-specificity platform. Breadth meant the fraction of unique TCRs that were SARS-CoV-2-associated, whereas depth meant the fraction of total T cells that were SARS-CoV-2-associated. Using the MIRA data, each spike-specific TCR was mapped to the spike region that the TCR reacts to and placed in a CD4 or CD8 class. Log10-transformed breadth and depth values were compared by one-way ANOVA with Sidak's multiple comparisons tests. What TCRdb holds here is the immuneACCESS table cut down to in-frame rearrangements. Part of the clones is not present; checked against another copy, under half of the missing clones reflect an unresolved V gene, and the others are unexplained. Clone size and V and J calls were adopted from that table, with D and trimming inferred from the DNA. The sample data list roughly 160,000 clones, and 80% to 90% of these were observed just once. The leading ten clones occupy 6.5% to 7% of the sample.

The germline V gene (reference sequence) specifies LGHDT as CDR1 and YNNKEL as CDR2. Trimming takes 7 bases off V and 3 bases off J; junction bases not matched to a gene: 7. CDR3 length: 14 amino acids, cysteine to phenylalanine. Of all the DNA, just the CDR3 is kept, 42 bases in frame from base 1. Details on this clone: The antigen it binds to is not known. Within one base of it there is no much larger clone, and no base qualities were kept.

According to the study, the label for this sample's time point signals: baseline before first vaccination. The vaccinee samples were drawn from two UK trials, COV001 and COV002, one of which was a single-blind randomized controlled phase 2/3 trial testing AZD1222 (ChAdOx1 nCoV-19) in healthy adults. For TCRbeta chain sequencing, PBMC samples from trial participants were taken at day 0 and at day 28 after the second dose. This sequence uses TRBV3-1 (or the pseudogene TRBV3-2) and TRBJ2-5; 8 middle bases align to TRBD2. This clonotype was sampled from an adult in good health. Sequenced material: peripheral blood, taken on day 0 of AZD1222 vaccination. The sequenced DNA is TGTGCCAGCAATATCGGGGGGGCGGAAGAGACCCAGTACTTC. The encoded protein is CASNIGGAEETQYF.